This TCR beta chain was retrieved from a study of cytomegalovirus exposure and HLA in healthy donors. Whole-study results and caveats: Association of approximately 16,000 TCR beta sequences with HLA alleles was found at 0.05 false discovery rate in a later analysis. Earlier analysis found most TCR beta V segments productive about 87% or about 30% of the time. Specificity of a few CMV-associated chains for CMV antigens was verified in vitro.

Germline lookup yields CDR1 SGHKS and CDR2 YYEKEE (reference sequence). V dropped 0 bases and J dropped 3 bases, with 6 bases sitting between them. The CDR3 has 14 residues. The PCR used 60 Vbeta and 13 Jbeta primers. Authors' methods: An analysis that came later counted 80 million or so unique TCR beta chains, around 12 million shared. The data were produced by immunoSEQ multiplex PCR, yet TCRdb's version contains in-frame clones alone and is incomplete. From that table come the V and J calls and clone size; the DNA was used to work out D and trimming. This table holds about 70,000 clones, almost 70% found once. With regard to this clone: The antigen remains unidentified.

The sequence was obtained from a middle-aged man in good health and CMV-seropositive. Sequencing input: PBMCs. The chain employs TRBV5-5 and TRBJ1-4, with D possibly being TRBD1 (6 bases). The CDR3 here is CASSLGQANEKLFF. In DNA form, the CDR3 reads TGTGCCAGCAGCTTGGGACAGGCTAATGAAAAACTGTTTTTT.